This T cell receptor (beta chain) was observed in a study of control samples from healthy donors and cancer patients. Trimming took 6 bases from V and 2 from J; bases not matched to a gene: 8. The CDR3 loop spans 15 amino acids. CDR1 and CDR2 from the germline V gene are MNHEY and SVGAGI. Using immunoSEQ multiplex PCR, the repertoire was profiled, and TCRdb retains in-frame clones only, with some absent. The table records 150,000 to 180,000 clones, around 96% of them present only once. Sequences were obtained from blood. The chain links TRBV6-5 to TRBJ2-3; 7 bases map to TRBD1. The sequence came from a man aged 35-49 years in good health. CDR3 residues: CASRTGPMITDTQYF. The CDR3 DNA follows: TGTGCCAGCAGGACAGGGCCGATGATCACAGATACGCAGTATTTT.